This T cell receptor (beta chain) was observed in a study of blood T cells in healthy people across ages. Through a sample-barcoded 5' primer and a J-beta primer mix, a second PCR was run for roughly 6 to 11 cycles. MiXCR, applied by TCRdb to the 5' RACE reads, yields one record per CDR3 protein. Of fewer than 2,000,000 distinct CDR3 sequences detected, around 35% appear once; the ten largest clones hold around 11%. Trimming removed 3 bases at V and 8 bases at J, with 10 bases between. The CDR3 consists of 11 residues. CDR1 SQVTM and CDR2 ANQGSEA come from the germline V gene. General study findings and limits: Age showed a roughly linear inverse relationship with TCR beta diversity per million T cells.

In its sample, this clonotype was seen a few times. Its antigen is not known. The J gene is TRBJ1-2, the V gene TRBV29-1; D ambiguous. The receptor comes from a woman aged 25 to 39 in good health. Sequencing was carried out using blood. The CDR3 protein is CSVDSGRGYTF. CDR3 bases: TGCAGCGTTGACAGTGGGCGCGGCTACACCTTC.